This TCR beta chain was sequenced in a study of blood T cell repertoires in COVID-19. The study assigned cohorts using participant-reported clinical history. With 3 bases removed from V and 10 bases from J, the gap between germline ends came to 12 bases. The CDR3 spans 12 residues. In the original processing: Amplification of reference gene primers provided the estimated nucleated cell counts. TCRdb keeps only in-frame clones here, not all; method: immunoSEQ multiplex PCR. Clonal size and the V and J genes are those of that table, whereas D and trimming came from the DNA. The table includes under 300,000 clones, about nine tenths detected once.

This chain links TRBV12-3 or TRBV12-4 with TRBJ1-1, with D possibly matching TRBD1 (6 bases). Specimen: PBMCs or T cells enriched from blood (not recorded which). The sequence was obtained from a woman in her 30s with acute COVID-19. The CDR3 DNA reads TGTGCCAGCAGTTTGCAGGGGATGAGAGCTTTCTTT. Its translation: CASSLQGMRAFF.